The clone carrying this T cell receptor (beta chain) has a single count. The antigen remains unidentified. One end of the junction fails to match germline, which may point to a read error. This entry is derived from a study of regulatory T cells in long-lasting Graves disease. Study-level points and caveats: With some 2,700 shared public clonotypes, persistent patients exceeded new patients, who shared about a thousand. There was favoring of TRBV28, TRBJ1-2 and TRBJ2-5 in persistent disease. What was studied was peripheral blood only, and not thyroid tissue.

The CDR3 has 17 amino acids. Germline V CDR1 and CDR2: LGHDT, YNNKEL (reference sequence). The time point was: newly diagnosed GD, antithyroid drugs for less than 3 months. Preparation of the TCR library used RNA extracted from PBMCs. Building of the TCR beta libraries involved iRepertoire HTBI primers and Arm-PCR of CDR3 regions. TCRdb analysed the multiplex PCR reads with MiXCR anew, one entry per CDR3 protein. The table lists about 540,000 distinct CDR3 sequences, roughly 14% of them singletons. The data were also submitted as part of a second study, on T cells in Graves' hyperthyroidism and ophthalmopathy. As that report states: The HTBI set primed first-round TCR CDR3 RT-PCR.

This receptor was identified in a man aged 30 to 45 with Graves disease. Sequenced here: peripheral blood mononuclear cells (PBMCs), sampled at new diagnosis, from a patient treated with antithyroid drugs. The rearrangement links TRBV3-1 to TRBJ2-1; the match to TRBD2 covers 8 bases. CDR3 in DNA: TGCGCCAGCAGCCACGTGACTAGCGTCCCTGCCTACAATGAGCAGTTCTTC. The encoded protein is CASSHVTSVPAYNEQFF.